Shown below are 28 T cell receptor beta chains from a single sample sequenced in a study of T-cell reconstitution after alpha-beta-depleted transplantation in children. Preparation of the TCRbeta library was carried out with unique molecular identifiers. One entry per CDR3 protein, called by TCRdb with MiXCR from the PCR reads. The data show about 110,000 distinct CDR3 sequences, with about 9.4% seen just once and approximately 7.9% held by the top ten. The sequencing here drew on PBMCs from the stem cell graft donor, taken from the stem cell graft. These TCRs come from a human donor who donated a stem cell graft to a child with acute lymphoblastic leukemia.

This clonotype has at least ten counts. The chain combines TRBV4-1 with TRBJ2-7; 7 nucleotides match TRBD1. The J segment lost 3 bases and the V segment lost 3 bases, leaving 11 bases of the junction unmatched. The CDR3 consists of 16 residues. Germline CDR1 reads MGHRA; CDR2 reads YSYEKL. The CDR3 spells CASSQGLTGAYYEQYF. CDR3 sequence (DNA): TGCGCCAGCAGCCAGGGCCTTACAGGGGCTTACTACGAGCAGTACTTC.

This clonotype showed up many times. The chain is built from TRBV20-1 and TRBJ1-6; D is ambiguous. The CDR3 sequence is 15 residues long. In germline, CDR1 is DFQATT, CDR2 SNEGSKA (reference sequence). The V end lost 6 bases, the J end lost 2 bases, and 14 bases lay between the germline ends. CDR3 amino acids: CSALPLGPYNSPLHF. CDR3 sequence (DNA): TGCAGTGCCCTCCCTCTTGGCCCCTATAATTCACCCCTCCACTTT.

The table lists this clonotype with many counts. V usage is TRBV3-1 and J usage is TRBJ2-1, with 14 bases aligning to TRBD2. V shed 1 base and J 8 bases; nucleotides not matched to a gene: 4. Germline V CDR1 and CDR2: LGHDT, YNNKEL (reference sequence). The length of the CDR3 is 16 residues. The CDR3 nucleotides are TGTGCCAGCAGCCAAGGAGGGACTAGCGGGAGCCATGAGCAGTTCTTC. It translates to CASSQGGTSGSHEQFF.

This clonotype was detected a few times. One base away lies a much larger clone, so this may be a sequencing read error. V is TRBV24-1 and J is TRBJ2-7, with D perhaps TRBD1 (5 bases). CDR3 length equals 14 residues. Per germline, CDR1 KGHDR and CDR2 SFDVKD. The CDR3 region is CAASDFSGLNEQYF. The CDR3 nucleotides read TGTGCCGCCAGTGATTTCTCAGGGCTCAACGAGCAGTACTTC.

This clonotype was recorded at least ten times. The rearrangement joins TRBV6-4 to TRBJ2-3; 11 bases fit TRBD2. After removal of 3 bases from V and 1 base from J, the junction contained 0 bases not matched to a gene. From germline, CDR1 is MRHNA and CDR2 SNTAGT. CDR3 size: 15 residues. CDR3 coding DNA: TGTGCCAGCAGTGAGACTAGCGGGGGCACAGATACGCAGTATTTT. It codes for CASSETSGGTDTQYF.

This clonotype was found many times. In nucleotides, the CDR3 is TGTGCCAGCAGTTACTCGACCGCCCCCCCGACAGATACGCAGTATTTT. As protein: CASSYSTAPPTDTQYF. The V gene is TRBV6-5, the J gene TRBJ2-3; D unresolved. The CDR3 consists of 16 residues. V shed 0 bases and J shed 3 bases, with 13 bases lying between them. Germline V gene lookup returns CDR1 MNHEY and CDR2 SVGAGI.

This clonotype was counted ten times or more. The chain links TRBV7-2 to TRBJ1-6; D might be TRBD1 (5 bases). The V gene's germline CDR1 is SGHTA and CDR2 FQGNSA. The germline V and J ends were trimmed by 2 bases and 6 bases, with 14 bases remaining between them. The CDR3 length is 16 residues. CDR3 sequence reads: CASSLLGTHPNSPLHF. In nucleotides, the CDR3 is TGTGCCAGCAGCTTATTGGGGACTCACCCTAATTCACCCCTCCACTTT.

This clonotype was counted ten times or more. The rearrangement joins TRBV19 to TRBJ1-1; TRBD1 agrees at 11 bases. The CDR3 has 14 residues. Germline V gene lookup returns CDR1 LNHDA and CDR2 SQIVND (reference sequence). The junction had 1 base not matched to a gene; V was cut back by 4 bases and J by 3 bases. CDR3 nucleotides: TGTGCCAGTAGTACGGGACAGGGGGACACTGAAGCTTTCTTT. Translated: CASSTGQGDTEAFF.

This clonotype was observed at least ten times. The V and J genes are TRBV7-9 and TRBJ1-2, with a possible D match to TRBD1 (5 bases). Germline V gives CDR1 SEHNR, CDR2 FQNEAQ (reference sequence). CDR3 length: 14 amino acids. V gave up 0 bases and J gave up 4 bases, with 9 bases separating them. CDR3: CASSLAGQGYGYTF. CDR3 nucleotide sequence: TGTGCCAGCAGCTTAGCGGGCCAGGGCTATGGCTACACCTTC. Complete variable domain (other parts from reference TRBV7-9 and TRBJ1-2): DTGVSQNPRHKITKRGQNVTFRCDPISEHNRLYWYRQTLGQGPEFLTYFQNEAQLEKSRLLSDRFSAERPKGSFSTLEIQRTEQGDSAMYLCASSLAGQGYGYTFGSGTRLTVV.

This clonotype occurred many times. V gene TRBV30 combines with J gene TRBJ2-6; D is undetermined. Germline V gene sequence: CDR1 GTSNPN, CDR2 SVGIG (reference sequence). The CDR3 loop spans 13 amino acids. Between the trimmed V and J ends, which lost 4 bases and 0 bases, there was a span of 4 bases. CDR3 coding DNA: TGTGCCTGGATCGTCTCTGGGGCCAACGTCCTGACTTTC. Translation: CAWIVSGANVLTF.

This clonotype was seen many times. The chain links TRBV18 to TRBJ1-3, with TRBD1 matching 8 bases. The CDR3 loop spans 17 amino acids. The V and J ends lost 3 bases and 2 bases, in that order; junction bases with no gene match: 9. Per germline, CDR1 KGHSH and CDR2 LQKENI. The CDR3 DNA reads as TGTGCCAGCTCACCGTCTCGACAGGGGTGGCCTGGAAACACCATATATTTT. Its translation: CASSPSRQGWPGNTIYF.

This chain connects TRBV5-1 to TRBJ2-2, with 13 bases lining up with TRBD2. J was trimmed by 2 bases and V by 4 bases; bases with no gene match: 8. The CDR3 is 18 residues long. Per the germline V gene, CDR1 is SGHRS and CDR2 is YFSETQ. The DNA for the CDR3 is TGCGCCAGCAGCCTATTCGGGACTAGCGGGGCCAACACCGGGGAGCTGTTTTTT. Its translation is CASSLFGTSGANTGELFF.

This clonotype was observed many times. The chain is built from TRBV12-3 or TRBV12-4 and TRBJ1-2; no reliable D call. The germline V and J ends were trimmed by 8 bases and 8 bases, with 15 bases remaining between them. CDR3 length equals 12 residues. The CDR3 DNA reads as TGTGCCAGCCTTTATTCTTATGGAGGCTACACCTTC. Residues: CASLYSYGGYTF.

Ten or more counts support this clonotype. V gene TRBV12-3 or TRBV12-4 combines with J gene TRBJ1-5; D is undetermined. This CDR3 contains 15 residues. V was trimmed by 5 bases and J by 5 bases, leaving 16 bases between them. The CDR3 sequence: CASSPGGNFHQPQHF. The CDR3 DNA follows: TGTGCCAGCAGTCCCGGAGGGAACTTCCATCAGCCCCAGCATTTT.

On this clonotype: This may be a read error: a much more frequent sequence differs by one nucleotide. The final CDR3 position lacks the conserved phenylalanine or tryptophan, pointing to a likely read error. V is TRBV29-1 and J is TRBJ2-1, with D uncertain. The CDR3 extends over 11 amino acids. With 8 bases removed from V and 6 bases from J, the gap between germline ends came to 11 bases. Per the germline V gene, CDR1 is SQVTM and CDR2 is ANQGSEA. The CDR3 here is CSSRWSNEQFS. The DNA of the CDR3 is TGCAGCTCCCGTTGGAGCAATGAGCAGTTCTCC.

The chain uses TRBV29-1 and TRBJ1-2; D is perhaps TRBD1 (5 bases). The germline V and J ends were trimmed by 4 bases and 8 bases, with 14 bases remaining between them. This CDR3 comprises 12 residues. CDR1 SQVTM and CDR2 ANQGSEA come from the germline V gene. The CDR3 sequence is CSVATLRDGYTF. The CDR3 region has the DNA TGCAGCGTTGCTACCCTCAGGGACGGCTACACCTTC.

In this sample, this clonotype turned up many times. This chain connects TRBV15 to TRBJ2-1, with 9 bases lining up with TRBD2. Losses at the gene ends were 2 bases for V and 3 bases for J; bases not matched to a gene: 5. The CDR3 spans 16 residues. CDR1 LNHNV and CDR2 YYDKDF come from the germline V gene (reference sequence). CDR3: CATSRYRGRDYNEQFF. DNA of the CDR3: TGTGCCACCAGCAGATACCGCGGGAGGGACTACAATGAGCAGTTCTTC.

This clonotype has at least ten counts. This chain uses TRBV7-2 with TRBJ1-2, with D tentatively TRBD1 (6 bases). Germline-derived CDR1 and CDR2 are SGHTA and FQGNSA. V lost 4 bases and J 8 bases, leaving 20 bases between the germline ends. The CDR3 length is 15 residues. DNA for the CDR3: TGTGCCAGCAGCTCTACCACAGGGTCAGGTGGCGGCTACACCTTC. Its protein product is CASSSTTGSGGGYTF.

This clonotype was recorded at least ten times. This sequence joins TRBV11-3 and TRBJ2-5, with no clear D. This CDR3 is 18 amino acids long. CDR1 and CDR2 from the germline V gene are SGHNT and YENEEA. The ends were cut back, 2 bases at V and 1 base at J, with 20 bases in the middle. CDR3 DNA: TGTGCCAGCAGCTTACTTCCGGTGGGTGTCGCGATCCAAGAGACCCAGTACTTC. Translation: CASSLLPVGVAIQETQYF. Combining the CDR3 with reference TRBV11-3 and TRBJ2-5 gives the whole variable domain EAGVVQSPRYKIIEKKQPVAFWCNPISGHNTLYWYLQNLGQGPELLIRYENEEAVDDSQLPKDRFSAERLKGVDSTLKIQPAELGDSAVYLCASSLLPVGVAIQETQYFGPGTRLLVL.

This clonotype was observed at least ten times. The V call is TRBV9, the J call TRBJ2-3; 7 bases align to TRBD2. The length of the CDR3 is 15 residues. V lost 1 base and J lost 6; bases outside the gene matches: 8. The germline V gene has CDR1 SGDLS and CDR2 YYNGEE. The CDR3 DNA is TGTGCCAGCAGCGTATCAACGGGAGCGGGGGATACGCAGTATTTT. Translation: CASSVSTGAGDTQYF.

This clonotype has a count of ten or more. CDR3 bases: TGTGCCAGCAGTGAATTGCGGGGGAGCACAGATACGCAGTATTTT. Translated: CASSELRGSTDTQYF. The chain joins TRBV25-1 to TRBJ2-3; 7 bases line up with TRBD2. Germline CDR1 MGHDK, CDR2 SYGVNS. There are 15 residues in the CDR3. Losses at the gene ends were 1 base for V and 0 bases for J; bases not matched to a gene: 1.

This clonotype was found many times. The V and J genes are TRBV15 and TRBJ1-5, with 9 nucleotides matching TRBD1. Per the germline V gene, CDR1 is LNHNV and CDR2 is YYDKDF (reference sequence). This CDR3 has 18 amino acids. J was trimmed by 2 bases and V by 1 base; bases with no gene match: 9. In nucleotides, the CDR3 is TGTGCCACCAGCAGAGGGATGGGACAGGGACCCCGCAATCAGCCCCAGCATTTT. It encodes CATSRGMGQGPRNQPQHF.

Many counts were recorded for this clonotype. CDR3: CASSPRTGTDTQYF. The DNA for the CDR3 is TGTGCCAGCAGCCCACGGACGGGCACAGATACGCAGTATTTT. The rearrangement joins TRBV7-2 to TRBJ2-3; D gene uncertain. V was pared by 5 bases and J by 1 base, with 10 bases between. The germline CDR1 and CDR2 sequences are SGHTA and FQGNSA. The CDR3 covers 14 residues. The entire variable domain, with the rest obtained from reference TRBV7-2 and TRBJ2-3, is as follows: GAGVSQSPSNKVTEKGKDVELRCDPISGHTALYWYRQSLGQGLEFLIYFQGNSAPDKSGLPSDRFSAERTGGSVSTLTIQRTQQEDSAVYLCASSPRTGTDTQYFGPGTRLTVL.

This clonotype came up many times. This CDR3 is CASSPLAGGVGNEQFF. CDR3 nucleotides: TGTGCCAGCAGTCCTCTAGCGGGGGGCGTTGGGAATGAGCAGTTCTTC. V usage is TRBV12-3 or TRBV12-4 and J usage is TRBJ2-1; 11 nucleotides agree with TRBD2. The CDR3 sequence is 16 residues long. V lost 5 bases to trimming and J lost 7 bases; unmatched junction nucleotides: 10.

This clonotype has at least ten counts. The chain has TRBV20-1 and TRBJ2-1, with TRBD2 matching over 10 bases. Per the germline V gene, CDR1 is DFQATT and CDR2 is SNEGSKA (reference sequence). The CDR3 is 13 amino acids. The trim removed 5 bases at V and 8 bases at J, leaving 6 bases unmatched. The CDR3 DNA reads TGCAGTGCTCGGACTAGCGGCCGGGATGAGCAGTTCTTC. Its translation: CSARTSGRDEQFF.

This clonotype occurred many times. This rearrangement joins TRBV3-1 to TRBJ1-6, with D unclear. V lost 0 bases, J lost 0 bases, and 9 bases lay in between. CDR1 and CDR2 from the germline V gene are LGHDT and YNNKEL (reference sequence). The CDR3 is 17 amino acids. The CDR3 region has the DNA TGTGCCAGCAGCCAAGATAGTCATAGCTCCTATAATTCACCCCTCCACTTT. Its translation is CASSQDSHSSYNSPLHF.

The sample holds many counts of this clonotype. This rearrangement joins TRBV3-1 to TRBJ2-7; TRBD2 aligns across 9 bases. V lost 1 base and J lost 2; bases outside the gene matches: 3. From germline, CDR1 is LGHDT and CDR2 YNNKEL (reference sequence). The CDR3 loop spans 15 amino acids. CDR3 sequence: CASSQVERGAYEQYF. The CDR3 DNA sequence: TGTGCCAGCAGCCAAGTGGAGCGGGGGGCCTACGAGCAGTACTTC.

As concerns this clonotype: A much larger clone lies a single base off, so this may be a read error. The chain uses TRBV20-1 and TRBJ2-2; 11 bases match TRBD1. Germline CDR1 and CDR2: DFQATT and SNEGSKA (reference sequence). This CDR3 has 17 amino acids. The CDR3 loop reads CCAERTGGSVNTGELFF. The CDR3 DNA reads TGCTGTGCTGAACGGACAGGGGGCTCGGTTAACACCGGGGAGCTGTTTTTT.